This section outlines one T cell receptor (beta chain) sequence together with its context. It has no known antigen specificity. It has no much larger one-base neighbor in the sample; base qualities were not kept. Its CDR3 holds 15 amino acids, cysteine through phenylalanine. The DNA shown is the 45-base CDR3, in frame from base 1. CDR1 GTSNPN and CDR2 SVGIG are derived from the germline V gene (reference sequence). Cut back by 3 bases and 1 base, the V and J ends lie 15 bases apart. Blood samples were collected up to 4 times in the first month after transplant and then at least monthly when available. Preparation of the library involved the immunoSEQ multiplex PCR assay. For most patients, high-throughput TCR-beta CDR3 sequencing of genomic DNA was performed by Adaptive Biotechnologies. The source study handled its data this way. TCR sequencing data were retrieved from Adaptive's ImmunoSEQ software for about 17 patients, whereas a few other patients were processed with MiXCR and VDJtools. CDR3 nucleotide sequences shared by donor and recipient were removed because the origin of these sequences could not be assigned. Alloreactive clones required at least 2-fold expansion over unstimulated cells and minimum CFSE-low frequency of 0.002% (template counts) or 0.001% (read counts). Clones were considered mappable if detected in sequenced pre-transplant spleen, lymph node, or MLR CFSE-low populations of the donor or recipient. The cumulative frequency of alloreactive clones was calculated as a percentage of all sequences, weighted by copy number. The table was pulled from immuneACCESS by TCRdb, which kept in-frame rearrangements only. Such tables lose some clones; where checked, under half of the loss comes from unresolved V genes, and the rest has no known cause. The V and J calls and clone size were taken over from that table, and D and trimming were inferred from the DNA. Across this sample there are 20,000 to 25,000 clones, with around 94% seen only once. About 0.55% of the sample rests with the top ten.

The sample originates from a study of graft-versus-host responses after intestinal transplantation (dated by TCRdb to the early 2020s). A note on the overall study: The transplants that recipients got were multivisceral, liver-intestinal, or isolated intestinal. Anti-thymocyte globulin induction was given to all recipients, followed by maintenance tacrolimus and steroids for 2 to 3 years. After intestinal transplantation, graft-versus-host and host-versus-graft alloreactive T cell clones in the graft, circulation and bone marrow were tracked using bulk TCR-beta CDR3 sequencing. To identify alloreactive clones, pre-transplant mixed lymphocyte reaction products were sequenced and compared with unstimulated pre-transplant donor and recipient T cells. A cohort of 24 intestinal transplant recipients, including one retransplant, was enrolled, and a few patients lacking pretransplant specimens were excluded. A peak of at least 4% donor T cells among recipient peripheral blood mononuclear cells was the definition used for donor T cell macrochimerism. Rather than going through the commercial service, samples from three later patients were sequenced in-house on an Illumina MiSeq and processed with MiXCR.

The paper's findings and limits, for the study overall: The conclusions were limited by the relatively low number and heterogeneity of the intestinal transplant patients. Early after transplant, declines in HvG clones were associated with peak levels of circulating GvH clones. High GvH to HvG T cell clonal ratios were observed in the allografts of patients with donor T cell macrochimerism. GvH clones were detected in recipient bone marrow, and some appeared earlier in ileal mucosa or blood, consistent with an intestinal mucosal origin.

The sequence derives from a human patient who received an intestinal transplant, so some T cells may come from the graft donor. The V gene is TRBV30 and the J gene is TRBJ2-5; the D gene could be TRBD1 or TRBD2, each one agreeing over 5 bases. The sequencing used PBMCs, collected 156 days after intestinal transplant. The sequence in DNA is TGTGCCTGGAGACGGGTATGGGGGATCCAAGAGACCCAGTACTTC. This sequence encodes CAWRRVWGIQETQYF.